This T cell receptor (beta chain) was obtained from a study of blood T cell repertoires in COVID-19. Looking at the study overall: The United States, Italy and Spain were the sources of the acute and convalescent COVID-19 samples. From T cells, B-cell-depleted T cells, or PBMCs came the material, which was cDNA or gDNA.

About this clone: The same CDR3 arises from other DNA sequences in this sample as well.

CDR1 is SGHRS, CDR2 YFSETQ, per germline. The CDR3 totals 13 residues. Trimming cost V 0 bases and J 2 bases, with 5 bases left between them. Clones were read by immunoSEQ multiplex PCR, and TCRdb kept only the in-frame ones, dropping some. The sample shows hundreds of thousands of clones, just under 90% of them seen only once. This sequence joins TRBV5-1 and TRBJ1-2; D not resolved. Sequenced input: peripheral blood. The TCR originated in a young woman with acute or convalescent COVID-19. CDR3 nucleotides: TGCGCCAGCAGCTTGGCAGCGAACTATGGCTACACCTTC. Amino acids: CASSLAANYGYTF.